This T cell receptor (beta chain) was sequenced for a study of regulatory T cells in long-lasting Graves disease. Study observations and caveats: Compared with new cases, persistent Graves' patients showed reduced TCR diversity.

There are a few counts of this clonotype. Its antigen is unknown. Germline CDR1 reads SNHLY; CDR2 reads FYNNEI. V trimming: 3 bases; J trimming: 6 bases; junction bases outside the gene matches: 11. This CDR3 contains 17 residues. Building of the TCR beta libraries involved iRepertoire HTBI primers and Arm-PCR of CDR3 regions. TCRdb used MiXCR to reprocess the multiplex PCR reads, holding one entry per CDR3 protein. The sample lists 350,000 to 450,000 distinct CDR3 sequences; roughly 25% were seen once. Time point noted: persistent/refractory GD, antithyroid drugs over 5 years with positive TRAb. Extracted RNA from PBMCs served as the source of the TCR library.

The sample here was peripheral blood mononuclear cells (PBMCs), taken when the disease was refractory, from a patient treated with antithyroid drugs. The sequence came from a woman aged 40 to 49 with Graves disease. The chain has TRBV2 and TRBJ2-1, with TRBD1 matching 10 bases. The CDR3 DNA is TGTGCCAGCAGTGACGCAGGCGGGACAGGGGCTGGCAATGAGCAGTTCTTC. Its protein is CASSDAGGTGAGNEQFF.